The clone carrying this T cell receptor beta chain has only one observation. These data belong to a study of T cell changes during pregnancy in multiple sclerosis. The length of the CDR3 is 14 residues. The V gene lost 3 bases and the J gene lost 2 bases, with 9 bases spanning the gap. Germline CDR1 and CDR2: SGHAT and FQDESV (reference sequence). Method: immunoSEQ multiplex PCR; TCRdb's copy keeps in-frame clones and lacks some. Here the sample spans under 95,000 clones, about 92% being singletons. The sequence was collected from a female donor with multiple sclerosis, enrolled in a pregnancy study. J is TRBJ2-3 and V is TRBV11-1, with D possibly being TRBD1 (5 bases). The sample was peripheral blood, taken after pregnancy. CDR3 nucleotide sequence: TGTGCCAGCAGCTTGGAAGGGGACACAGATACGCAGTATTTT. Translation gives CASSLEGDTDTQYF.